The source of this T cell receptor (beta chain) is a study of T cell clonotyping in hematopoietic cell transplantation. CDR3 length: 14 amino acids. V lost 0 bases to trimming and J lost 1 base, with 7 bases between them. Per the germline V gene, CDR1 is SGHRS and CDR2 is YFSETQ. Data came from immunoSEQ multiplex PCR; TCRdb stores just in-frame clones and leaves some out. The sample comprises roughly 9,000 clones, 93% of which are singletons, and more than 5% rests with the top ten. The sequence derives from a male patient aged 45 to 59 who had an allogeneic stem cell transplant from a related donor, so T cells may come from the graft donor. Some clones in this sample may be carry-over from other donors' samples. The chain has TRBV5-1 and TRBJ1-1; D not resolved. The material sequenced was PBMCs, taken 100 days after allogeneic stem cell transplant. Here the CDR3 reads CASSLAPGNTEAFF. CDR3 nucleotides: TGCGCCAGCAGCTTGGCCCCAGGGAACACTGAAGCTTTCTTT.